These T cell receptor beta chains were read from a single sample in a study of T cell responses to AZD1222 COVID-19 vaccine. Method: immunoSEQ multiplex PCR; TCRdb's copy keeps in-frame clones and lacks some. The profile shows about 89,000 clones, 75% to 90% of them singletons. Sequencing was performed on peripheral blood, taken 28 days after the second AZD1222 dose. The receptors were sampled from an adult who received the AZD1222 COVID-19 vaccine. Both conserved end residues are trimmed from each CDR3. Each record gives: V gene, J gene, CDR3 protein.

TRBV29-1	TRBJ2-1	SGGQGGTSEQF
TRBV3-1/TRBV3-2	TRBJ1-3	ASSQGSGGNTIY
TRBV28	TRBJ1-1	ASSFLGEWATEAF
TRBV5-5	TRBJ2-5	ASSYAQETQY
TRBV9	TRBJ1-2	ASSAEGLYYGYT
TRBV7-2	TRBJ1-2	ASSVQDGANYGYT
TRBV27	TRBJ1-6	ASSMGTGVSYNSPLH
TRBV27	TRBJ2-5	ASSFNFKGMQETQY
TRBV27	TRBJ1-2	ASSLRSPDGYT
TRBV5-1	TRBJ2-7	ASRTSGAAEQY
TRBV5-1	TRBJ2-3	ASTPGLGGGGTDTQY
TRBV2	TRBJ1-6	ASKAARDRAGSPLH
TRBV19	TRBJ1-5	ASAGSGQGRNQPQH
TRBV5-6	TRBJ1-1	ASSGTGDKGGTEAF
TRBV10-2	TRBJ1-1	ASRGRGNTEAF
TRBV27	TRBJ2-1	ASSWGGGSYNEQF
TRBV5-1	TRBJ1-1	ASSLGRHTEAF
TRBV19	TRBJ1-1	ASSRGQGITEAF
TRBV3-1/TRBV3-2	TRBJ1-2	ASSRGTANYGYT
TRBV5-1	TRBJ2-7	ASTWGSSYEQY
TRBV30	TRBJ1-4	AWSVQGTGPEKLF
TRBV19	TRBJ1-1	ASSPIGTGDREAF
TRBV3-1/TRBV3-2	TRBJ2-2	ASSYRGTGELF
TRBV6-4	TRBJ1-2	ASSDSIEGFGDTGGYT
TRBV5-4	TRBJ1-1	ASSGWAGENMNTEAF
TRBV3-1/TRBV3-2	TRBJ1-2	ASSQVMPGRDGYT
TRBV18	TRBJ2-5	ASSPGGQETQY
TRBV6-1	TRBJ1-1	ASSESGVEAF
TRBV27	TRBJ1-1	ASSLSFIRVNTEAF
TRBV6-5	TRBJ1-1	ASRDRGQQGTEAF
TRBV5-1	TRBJ2-5	ASSLRGRDRETQY
TRBV6-5	TRBJ2-2	ATLRTGNTGELF
TRBV18	TRBJ1-6	ASSQRGQDNSPLH
TRBV7-7	TRBJ1-2	ASSNLPQGTRGVSYGYT
TRBV19	TRBJ1-2	AGGQGHGYT
TRBV7-3	TRBJ1-1	ASSPTGDTEAF
TRBV30	TRBJ1-1	AWSRDRKINTEAF
TRBV2	TRBJ1-5	ASNPGQGSGQPQH
TRBV4-1	TRBJ1-1	ASSLGTNTEAF
TRBV18	TRBJ1-3	ASSPPASSGNTIY
TRBV7-3	TRBJ2-3	ASSRTSGDTQY
TRBV9	TRBJ1-5	ASSVEGGGNQPQH
TRBV12-2	TRBJ1-2	ASRHLPSAGVYGYT
TRBV5-1	TRBJ1-3	ASSLSVSGNTIY
TRBV5-4	TRBJ2-7	ASRDWNSYEQY
TRBV10-3	TRBJ1-1	ATRSTGSEAEAF
TRBV11-2	TRBJ2-7	ASRGLAYEQY
TRBV9	TRBJ1-1	ASSVAMNTEAF
TRBV19	TRBJ1-1	ASSTLGDLILNTEAF
TRBV3-1/TRBV3-2	TRBJ1-5	ASSQDNGGPQH
TRBV6-5	TRBJ1-5	ASSIYSGGNQPQH
TRBV5-1	TRBJ2-1	ASSLVQRYNEQF
TRBV5-6	TRBJ1-2	ASSLVRPEGGYT
TRBV30	TRBJ1-2	AWSVRGEPYYGYT
TRBV2	TRBJ1-4	ASSTGGLNEKLF